This T cell receptor (beta chain) was captured in a study of cytomegalovirus exposure and HLA in healthy donors. Whole-study findings and limits: Among TCR beta chains, those listed as cytomegalovirus-associated numbered over 150.

Trimming removed 7 bases from V and 1 base from J; junction bases left unmatched: 7. CDR3 length: 15 amino acids. The germline V gene encodes CDR1 MNHEY and CDR2 SVGAGI. PCR involved 60 Vbeta and 13 Jbeta primers. Clones were sequenced by immunoSEQ multiplex PCR, and TCRdb holds only the in-frame ones, with some missing. This sample has fewer than 150,000 clones, with over 60% found just once. For this clone: Antigen unknown.

Sample: PBMCs. The source of this sequence is a middle-aged woman in good health and CMV-seropositive. V and J are TRBV6-5 and TRBJ2-7; TRBD1 matches at 10 bases. The CDR3 is CASKVGGQGSYEQYF. In DNA, the CDR3 is TGTGCCAGCAAGGTTGGGGGACAGGGGTCCTACGAGCAGTACTTC.